The 10 T cell receptor beta chains given below trace back to one sample, sequenced in a study of cytomegalovirus exposure and HLA in healthy donors. Sequencing was performed with immunoSEQ multiplex PCR; in TCRdb, only in-frame clones are kept and a portion is missing. Altogether fewer than 200,000 clones are present, around nine tenths being singletons, with the ten largest covering more than 1.3%. What was sequenced was PBMCs. The receptors were gathered from a woman aged 25-40 years in good health and CMV-seronegative.

This clone was seen many times. This sequence joins TRBV11-3 and TRBJ2-2, with a possible D match to TRBD2 (7 bases). Trimming removed 5 bases from V and 5 bases from J, with 15 bases in between. The CDR3 totals 15 residues. From germline, CDR1 is SGHNT and CDR2 YENEEA. In DNA form, the CDR3 reads TGTGCCAGCAGCGCCTACGGGGGGCGGACCGGGGAGCTGTTTTTT. Its translation: CASSAYGGRTGELFF.

The rearrangement joins TRBV7-8 to TRBJ2-2; D may be TRBD2 (5 bases). The CDR3 sequence is 17 residues long. Between the trimmed V and J ends, which lost 3 bases and 3 bases, there was a span of 17 bases. In germline, CDR1 is SGHVS, CDR2 FQNEAQ. CDR3 sequence: CASSFQQLRGYTGELFF. In DNA form, the CDR3 reads TGTGCCAGCAGCTTTCAACAACTCCGGGGATACACCGGGGAGCTGTTTTTT.

V is TRBV18 and J is TRBJ1-1; 7 bases fit TRBD1. The CDR3 is made up of 16 amino acids. Trimming removed 1 base from V and 4 bases from J; junction bases left unmatched: 9. Looked up from germline, CDR1 is KGHSH and CDR2 is LQKENI. The CDR3: CASSPRTGAVGTEAFF. CDR3 DNA: TGTGCCAGCTCACCACGAACAGGGGCTGTTGGCACTGAAGCTTTCTTT.

This chain uses TRBV5-1 with TRBJ2-1; 9 bases line up with TRBD1. Per germline, CDR1 SGHRS and CDR2 YFSETQ. Unmatched junction bases numbered 6, after V lost 4 bases and J lost 7 bases. CDR3 length: 14 residues. CDR3 sequence: CASSMGQGRNEQFF. The CDR3 nucleotides are TGCGCCAGCAGCATGGGACAGGGCAGGAATGAGCAGTTCTTC.

This chain uses TRBV18 with TRBJ2-2, with D tentatively TRBD2 (6 bases). The CDR3 runs 16 residues. V was pared by 0 bases and J by 4 bases, with 12 bases between. Germline-derived CDR1 and CDR2 are KGHSH and LQKENI. DNA of the CDR3: TGTGCCAGCTCACCACCGTCCGGGCGGGGCACCGGGGAGCTGTTTTTT. Translating gives CASSPPSGRGTGELFF.

This chain joins TRBV2 and TRBJ2-7, with 8 bases fitting TRBD2. After removal of 7 bases from V and 6 bases from J, the junction contained 8 bases not matched to a gene. CDR3 length equals 13 residues. Germline lookup yields CDR1 SNHLY and CDR2 FYNNEI. The CDR3, as DNA: TGTGCCAGCACACCGGGACTAGTCTCCGAGCAGTACTTC. Its translation: CASTPGLVSEQYF.

The chain links TRBV5-4 to TRBJ2-5; D is possibly TRBD1 (5 bases). The CDR3 has 13 amino acids. V was cut by 2 bases and J by 3 bases, with 8 bases left in between. Germline assignment: CDR1 SGHNT and CDR2 YYREEE (reference sequence). This chain's CDR3 is CASSFVTEETQYF. As DNA, the CDR3 is TGTGCCAGCAGCTTCGTGACAGAAGAGACCCAGTACTTC.

This chain uses TRBV14 with TRBJ2-1, with a weak D call TRBD2 (5 bases). This CDR3 has 15 residues. CDR1 SGHDN and CDR2 FVKESK come from the germline V gene. V lost 4 bases, J lost 0 bases, and 10 bases lay in between. The CDR3 nucleotides read TGTGCCAGCAGCCCACTGGGGAGCTCCTACAATGAGCAGTTCTTC. Residues: CASSPLGSSYNEQFF.

This clone was seen more than once but under ten times. V usage is TRBV19 and J usage is TRBJ1-1; perhaps TRBD1 as D (6 bases). Germline V CDR1 and CDR2: LNHDA, SQIVND (reference sequence). The CDR3 consists of 15 residues. V was trimmed by 7 bases and J by 4 bases, leaving 19 bases between them. The CDR3 is CASTPRGGRGTEAFF. The DNA of the CDR3 is TGTGCCAGTACGCCTCGGGGGGGGCGAGGCACTGAAGCTTTCTTT.

The V call is TRBV11-2, the J call TRBJ2-7; 7 bases are shared with TRBD1. The ends lost 1 base at V and 3 bases at J; junction bases unmatched: 6. The CDR3 has 15 residues. CDR1 and CDR2 from the germline V gene are SGHAT and FQNNGV. The CDR3 sequence: CASSLGQGSYYEQYF. The CDR3 region has the DNA TGTGCCAGCAGCTTAGGACAGGGATCATACTACGAGCAGTACTTC.